The 24 T cell receptor beta chains in this list originate from one sample, sequenced in a study of blood T cell repertoires in COVID-19. Assay used: immunoSEQ multiplex PCR; TCRdb lists only in-frame clones, some missing. The sample has 40,000 to 65,000 clones; about nine tenths are singletons. The source material was peripheral blood. These receptors were taken from a man older than 75 with acute or convalescent COVID-19.

V gene TRBV9 combines with J gene TRBJ2-7, with D perhaps TRBD1 (6 bases). This CDR3 has 15 amino acids. CDR1 is SGDLS and CDR2 is YYNGEE in the germline V gene. Trimming stripped 0 bases from V and 0 bases from J, with 10 bases between. The CDR3 region is CASSVGGPSSYEQYF. The CDR3 coding sequence is TGTGCCAGCAGCGTAGGGGGGCCAAGCTCCTACGAGCAGTACTTC.

This chain uses TRBV6-1 with TRBJ1-2, with D uncertain. CDR3 length: 15 amino acids. V was shortened by 3 bases and J by 4 bases, with 15 bases between the two germline ends. Looked up from germline, CDR1 is MNHNS and CDR2 is SASEGT. The CDR3 loop is CASSESLRGLYGYTF. CDR3 nucleotides: TGTGCCAGCAGTGAGAGCCTTAGAGGGCTCTATGGCTACACCTTC.

This chain connects TRBV6-1 to TRBJ2-1; D not certain. CDR3 size: 14 residues. The germline V and J ends were trimmed by 0 bases and 4 bases, with 7 bases remaining between them. Germline CDR1 is MNHNS and CDR2 is SASEGT. The CDR3, as DNA: TGTGCCAGCAGTGAAGCGGGCGAGTACAATGAGCAGTTCTTC. The encoded protein is CASSEAGEYNEQFF.

This clone occurred once. This chain uses TRBV15 with TRBJ1-2; TRBD1 aligns across 7 bases. CDR1 and CDR2 from the germline V gene are LNHNV and YYDKDF (reference sequence). This CDR3 has 16 residues. Trimming cost V 5 bases and J 3 bases; bases outside gene matches: 12. CDR3 sequence reads: CATSPEAGGMDYGYTF. The CDR3 nucleotides are TGTGCCACCAGCCCGGAGGCAGGGGGTATGGACTATGGCTACACCTTC.

The V gene is TRBV24-1, the J gene TRBJ2-1; perhaps TRBD1 as D (6 bases). The CDR3 runs 16 residues. With 3 bases removed from V and 10 bases from J, the gap between germline ends came to 21 bases. The V gene's germline CDR1 is KGHDR and CDR2 SFDVKD. The CDR3 nucleotides read TGTGCCACCAGTGATCCGGGACATTCCTCCATCCAGGAGCAGTTCTTC. It yields the protein CATSDPGHSSIQEQFF.

V usage is TRBV5-4 and J usage is TRBJ1-1; D is uncertain. The V and J ends lost 0 bases and 1 base respectively, with 10 bases between them. Germline V lookup: CDR1 SGHNT, CDR2 YYREEE (reference sequence). This CDR3 has 15 residues. This chain's CDR3 is CASSLGAPTNTEAFF. Here the CDR3 DNA reads TGTGCCAGCAGCTTGGGGGCCCCAACGAACACTGAAGCTTTCTTT. Combining the CDR3 with reference TRBV5-4 and TRBJ1-1 gives the whole variable domain ETGVTQSPTHLIKTRGQQVTLRCSSQSGHNTVSWYQQALGQGPQFIFQYYREEENGRGNFPPRFSGLQFPNYSSELNVNALELDDSALYLCASSLGAPTNTEAFFGQGTRLTVV.

J is TRBJ2-1 and V is TRBV27, with D maybe TRBD2 (7 bases). The CDR3 covers 17 residues. Trimming took 2 bases from V and 9 from J, leaving 23 bases between them. CDR1 is MNHEY, CDR2 SMNVEV, per germline (reference sequence). CDR3 protein: CASSLGLAGAPLSEQFF. In nucleotides, the CDR3 is TGTGCCAGCAGTTTAGGCCTGGCGGGGGCCCCCCTAAGTGAGCAGTTCTTC.

The chain has TRBV19 and TRBJ2-3; TRBD2 aligns across 10 bases. The ends lost 5 bases at V and 2 bases at J; junction bases unmatched: 4. Germline V gene data show CDR1 as LNHDA and CDR2 as SQIVND (reference sequence). CDR3 length: 15 amino acids. CDR3 residues: CASSLLAGYTDTQYF. CDR3 nucleotides: TGTGCCAGTAGTCTACTAGCGGGGTACACAGATACGCAGTATTTT.

The CDR3 is CSVAGQEYQPQHF. CDR3 DNA sequence: TGCAGCGTTGCGGGACAGGAATATCAGCCCCAGCATTTT. The chain has TRBV29-1 and TRBJ1-5; TRBD1 matches at 8 bases. This CDR3 is built from 13 residues. Germline assignment: CDR1 SQVTM and CDR2 ANQGSEA. Trimming at V came to 4 bases and at J to 5 bases, leaving 4 bases not matched to a gene.

The V call is TRBV10-1, the J call TRBJ2-2; 7 bases agree with TRBD1. The ends lost 6 bases at V and 3 bases at J; junction bases unmatched: 4. Germline V gene lookup returns CDR1 WNHNN and CDR2 SYGVQD (reference sequence). The CDR3 loop spans 14 amino acids. CDR3 in DNA: TGCGCCAGCAGCTTGGGACAGCACACCGGGGAGCTGTTTTTT. It codes for CASSLGQHTGELFF.

The V call is TRBV29-1, the J call TRBJ1-2; 10 bases align to TRBD1. Trimming cost V 6 bases and J 5 bases; bases outside gene matches: 6. CDR1 is SQVTM and CDR2 is ANQGSEA in the germline V gene. The CDR3 covers 13 residues. In DNA form, the CDR3 reads TGCAGCGTCCGGGACAGGGGTGCTTATGGCTACACCTTC. It encodes CSVRDRGAYGYTF.

The chain links TRBV5-1 to TRBJ1-1; D is ambiguous. The germline V and J ends were trimmed by 2 bases and 6 bases, with 14 bases remaining between them. Germline V lookup: CDR1 SGHRS, CDR2 YFSETQ. The CDR3 is 14 amino acids. This CDR3 reads CASSFGQLNSEAFF. In DNA form, the CDR3 reads TGCGCCAGCAGCTTTGGGCAGCTGAATTCTGAAGCTTTCTTT.

This clone appeared a few times. The chain employs TRBV11-3 and TRBJ2-3; 7 bases match TRBD2. The V segment lost 5 bases and the J segment 7 bases; nucleotides outside the gene matches: 9. This CDR3 is 14 amino acids long. CDR1 SGHNT and CDR2 YENEEA come from the germline V gene. The CDR3, as DNA: TGTGCCAGCAGCGGGGCGGGGGATCTCCATACGCAGTATTTT. It specifies CASSGAGDLHTQYF.

The chain uses TRBV7-2 and TRBJ2-5; 10 positions agree with TRBD2. Germline CDR1 SGHTA, CDR2 FQGNSA. The CDR3 runs 16 residues. Trimming took 5 bases from V and 5 from J; bases not matched to a gene: 11. CDR3: CASSTQRGGVRETQYF. The CDR3 DNA sequence: TGTGCCAGCAGCACCCAGCGGGGGGGCGTGAGGGAGACCCAGTACTTC.

The V gene is TRBV2, the J gene TRBJ2-1; TRBD2 aligns across 9 bases. Germline V gene lookup returns CDR1 SNHLY and CDR2 FYNNEI. J lost 7 bases, V lost 1 base, and 5 bases had no gene match. The CDR3 has 15 amino acids. The DNA of the CDR3 is TGTGCCAGCAGTGAAGAGGGACTAGCTGATAATGAGCAGTTCTTC. It translates to CASSEEGLADNEQFF.

The chain carries TRBV9 and TRBJ1-2; D remains ambiguous. CDR3 length: 15 residues. The V end lost 0 bases, the J end lost 2 bases, and 11 bases lay between the germline ends. Germline CDR1 reads SGDLS; CDR2 reads YYNGEE. CDR3 nucleotide sequence: TGTGCCAGCAGCGTAGGCCATTCGAGCAACTATGGCTACACCTTC. Amino acids: CASSVGHSSNYGYTF.

The table lists this clone with a few counts. The CDR3 loop reads CASKESYSYEQYF. CDR3 nucleotides: TGTGCCAGTAAGGAGAGTTACTCCTACGAGCAGTACTTC. V and J are TRBV7-8 and TRBJ2-7; D gene unclear. V lost 9 bases and J lost 0, with 12 bases in between. The CDR3 loop spans 13 amino acids. Germline-derived CDR1 and CDR2 are SGHVS and FQNEAQ.

The V and J genes are TRBV19 and TRBJ1-3, with D unresolved. From germline, CDR1 is LNHDA and CDR2 SQIVND (reference sequence). Trimming took 2 bases from V and 0 from J, leaving 5 bases between them. There are 14 residues in the CDR3. The CDR3 loop reads CASSISFSGNTIYF. DNA for the CDR3: TGTGCCAGTAGTATATCGTTCTCTGGAAACACCATATATTTT.

The chain has TRBV7-3 and TRBJ2-1; 10 nucleotides match TRBD1. V lost 4 bases and J lost 7; bases outside the gene matches: 10. The CDR3 contains 16 residues. The germline gives CDR1 SGHTA, CDR2 FQGTGA. Here the CDR3 DNA reads TGTGCCAGCAGCTCCAGACTTGGACAGGGGGAAAATGAGCAGTTCTTC. Its protein is CASSSRLGQGENEQFF.

This chain links TRBV21-1 with TRBJ1-2. TRBV21-1 is a known pseudogene. The length of the CDR3 is 15 residues. The CDR3 DNA reads TGTGCCAGCAGCAATTTAGCAAGTACTAACTATGGCTACACCTTC. The encoded protein is CASSNLASTNYGYTF.

The CDR3 here is CAWTGMGETQYF. Here the CDR3 DNA reads TGTGCCTGGACAGGTATGGGAGAGACCCAGTACTTC. The chain combines TRBV30 with TRBJ2-5; unclear D gene. Looked up from germline, CDR1 is GTSNPN and CDR2 is SVGIG (reference sequence). V lost 4 bases and J 4 bases, leaving 10 bases between the germline ends. This CDR3 is built from 12 residues.

This chain links TRBV5-1 with TRBJ2-7; 10 bases map to TRBD1. The germline V gene encodes CDR1 SGHRS and CDR2 YFSETQ. The CDR3 totals 15 residues. The trim removed 4 bases at V and 0 bases at J, leaving 4 bases unmatched. The CDR3 here is CASSPRTGGSYEQYF. The CDR3, as DNA: TGCGCCAGCAGCCCCAGGACAGGGGGCTCCTACGAGCAGTACTTC.

The CDR3 sequence is CASKGTDGTGVNQPQHF. CDR3 coding DNA: TGTGCCAGTAAAGGAACAGACGGGACAGGAGTCAATCAGCCCCAGCATTTT. This chain links TRBV19 with TRBJ1-5; 8 bases are a match to TRBD1. Germline trimming cut 7 bases from V and 3 bases from J; bases unmatched to any gene: 14. Per germline, CDR1 LNHDA and CDR2 SQIVND (reference sequence). This CDR3 region has 17 residues.

The chain combines TRBV5-3 with TRBJ1-1; D possibly corresponds to TRBD1 (6 bases). TRBV5-3 is an open reading frame whose function is uncertain. The V end was cut by 3 bases, the J end by 2 bases, with 11 bases between. CDR3 length equals 14 residues. The CDR3 is CARSYTGFNTEAFF. As DNA, the CDR3 is TGTGCCAGAAGCTACACAGGGTTTAACACTGAAGCTTTCTTT.